Sequencing of this TCR beta chain was carried out in a study of cytomegalovirus exposure and HLA in healthy donors. V shed 10 bases and J 2 bases; nucleotides not matched to a gene: 14. The CDR3 contains 15 residues. Germline values: CDR1 SNHLY, CDR2 FYNNEI. About this clone: Its target is unknown.

The study's findings and limits: Earlier results showed most TCR beta V segments being productive about 87% or about 30% of the time.

PCR amplification relied on 60 Vbeta primers (plus 13 Jbeta primers). TCRdb keeps only in-frame clones here, not all; method: immunoSEQ multiplex PCR. This table has approximately 150,000 clones, approximately 80% appearing once. The sequence came from a man between 18 and 29 years old in good health and CMV-seropositive. The chain employs TRBV2 and TRBJ2-7, with TRBD1 matching over 7 bases. Sequences were obtained from PBMCs. The CDR3 bases are TGTGCCAACACGCAGTCGGACAGGAATACCTACGAGCAGTACTTC. Its translation: CANTQSDRNTYEQYF. Drawing the rest from reference TRBV2 and TRBJ2-7, the complete variable domain is EPEVTQTPSHQVTQMGQEVILRCVPISNHLYFYWYRQILGQKVEFLVSFYNNEISEKSEIFDDQFSVERPDGSNFTLKIRSTKLEDSAMYFCANTQSDRNTYEQYFGPGTRLTVT.